This T cell receptor beta chain was profiled in a study of T cell responses to AZD1222 COVID-19 vaccine. Study-level information: The study pooled second doses at about 4 or about 12 weeks. General observations from the study: Clonal diversity was possibly underestimated, and white British individuals and females predominated among donors. Just a handful of AZD1222 recipients tested seropositive at baseline. The study reported that nearly half of spike-specific TCRs target unmutated variant regions.

As to this clone: The antigen remains undetermined.

Germline CDR1 and CDR2: MNHEY and SVGAGI. Trimming stripped 6 bases from V and 2 bases from J, with 11 bases between. The CDR3 has 15 residues. Data came from immunoSEQ multiplex PCR; TCRdb stores just in-frame clones and leaves some out. The table lists 120,000 or so clones, approximately 91% of them singletons. This clonotype was obtained from an adult in good health. The chain is built from TRBV6-5 and TRBJ2-6, with D tentatively TRBD2 (6 bases). Specimen: peripheral blood, collected on day 0 of AZD1222 vaccination. The CDR3 bases are TGTGCCAGCAGAAAATGGGAGGCTGGGGCCAACGTCCTGACTTTC. Its protein product is CASRKWEAGANVLTF.